This record covers a single T cell receptor beta chain. Antigen specificity is unknown. Second doses that came at about 4 or about 12 weeks were put together. The data were obtained in a study of T cell responses to AZD1222 COVID-19 vaccine. The V and J ends lost 3 bases and 9 bases, in that order; junction bases with no gene match: 11. Germline V CDR1 and CDR2: KGHSH, LQKENI. This CDR3 is 15 amino acids long. The repertoire was sequenced with immunoSEQ multiplex PCR; TCRdb's copy has only in-frame clones and lacks some. The data show 90,000 to 120,000 clones, with 70% to 90% seen just once and approximately 4.8% held by the top ten. The study, taken as a whole, reports: Per reports, nearly half of all spike-specific TCRs target regions that are unmutated in variants. Among the donors, most were white British and more were female, and clonal diversity was possibly underestimated. Sampling that yielded the repertoires occurred only after the peak T cell response.

The chain uses TRBV18 and TRBJ2-1, with 7 positions matching TRBD2. The source was peripheral blood, collected 28 days after the second AZD1222 dose. This clonotype was obtained from an adult who received the AZD1222 COVID-19 vaccine. This CDR3 is CASSPPGLQDVEQFF. CDR3 sequence (DNA): TGTGCCAGCTCACCGCCGGGACTACAGGATGTTGAGCAGTTCTTC.